This T cell receptor (beta chain) was sequenced in a study of cytomegalovirus exposure and HLA in healthy donors. Overall study findings and caveats: The authors confirmed in vitro that a few CMV-associated chains were specific for CMV antigens. The authors considered a cluster of highly shared sequence variants likely to be a sequencing artifact. V- and J-gene trimming of TCR beta was linked (in a later analysis) to a missense DCLRE1C variant.

About this clone itself: Antigen: not known.

The CDR3 has 16 residues. After removal of 1 base from V and 3 bases from J, the junction contained 4 bases not matched to a gene. The germline V gene has CDR1 MNHNS and CDR2 SASEGT. The PCR made use of 60 Vbeta and 13 Jbeta primers. Sequenced by immunoSEQ multiplex PCR; TCRdb stores in-frame clones only, minus some. In all, the sample yields 120,000 to 150,000 clones. This clonotype was sampled from a woman between 18 and 30 years old in good health and CMV-seronegative. This chain links TRBV6-1 with TRBJ2-7, with 12 bases identical to TRBD1. Specimen: PBMCs. In DNA form, the CDR3 reads TGTGCCAGCAGTGAAGTAGGGACAGGGGGCCTCTACGAGCAGTACTTC. It specifies CASSEVGTGGLYEQYF.